The 2 T cell receptor beta chains listed next were all sequenced from one sample in a study of blood T cell repertoires in COVID-19. Assay: immunoSEQ multiplex PCR; the TCRdb copy retains only in-frame clones and omits some. The sample lists around 100,000 clones, 70% to 80% occurring once. Sequences were obtained from peripheral blood. These TCRs come from a woman between 70 and 85 years old with acute or convalescent COVID-19.

This chain links TRBV19 with TRBJ2-4; D unclear. CDR3 length equals 15 residues. The germline gives CDR1 LNHDA, CDR2 SQIVND (reference sequence). The V gene lost 5 bases and the J gene lost 0 bases, with 11 bases spanning the gap. CDR3 sequence (DNA): TGTGCCAGTAGTCCCCCTACTCTAGCCAAAAACATTCAGTACTTC. Amino acid sequence: CASSPPTLAKNIQYF.

A word on this clone: A junction boundary mismatches the germline segment, possibly from a read error. This chain uses TRBV11-2 with TRBJ1-2, with 9 positions matching TRBD1. The germline V gene encodes CDR1 SGHAT and CDR2 FQNNGV. The CDR3 runs to 13 residues. CDR3 sequence: CASSRGTGPPHAF. In DNA form, the CDR3 reads TGTGCCAGCAGCCGAGGGACAGGGCCCCCTCACGCCTTC.